A selection of T cell receptor beta chains follows, all from one sample in a study of blood T cell repertoires in COVID-19. Only in-frame clones appear in the TCRdb table, and some are missing; sequencing was by immunoSEQ multiplex PCR. Of roughly 200,000 clones listed, over 75% were seen once; the top ten hold approximately 9.2%. Material: PBMCs or T cells enriched from blood (not recorded which). The receptors were sampled from a man aged 40-55 years who had recovered from COVID-19. Each CDR3 is given with its conserved first and last residue. D genes are given only for firm matches. Only some rows state a clone size, as once, few, many or a class for expanded clones.

v_call	j_call	d_call	clone_size	cdr3_nt	cdr3_aa
TRBV24-1	TRBJ1-6	NA	NA	TGTGCCATCGCCCTAGTGTTGGTACCCCTCCACTTT	CAIALVLVPLHF
TRBV10-3	TRBJ1-2	NA	NA	TGTGCCATCAGTGCCCGGGAGGGGAACTATGGCTACACCTTC	CAISAREGNYGYTF
TRBV7-6	TRBJ1-1	TRBD1	NA	TGTGCCAGCAGCTTAGCGCAGGGGGGGAACACTGAAGCTTTCTTT	CASSLAQGGNTEAFF
TRBV7-9	TRBJ1-4	TRBD1	NA	TGTGCCAGCAGCCGACAGGGGGAAGTTGAAAAACTGTTTTTT	CASSRQGEVEKLFF
TRBV20-1	TRBJ2-3	TRBD1	few	TGCAGTGCTAGTGTAGTAAGATGGGCAGGGGGTGACACAGATACGCAGTATTTT	CSASVVRWAGGDTDTQYF
TRBV7-9	TRBJ2-3	NA	NA	TGTGCCAGCAGCTTGGCAGGGGGGATGACAGATACGCAGTATTTT	CASSLAGGMTDTQYF
TRBV27	TRBJ1-5	NA	few	TGTGCCAGCAGTCCGACGTGGGGGGGCAATCAGCCCCAGCATTTT	CASSPTWGGNQPQHF
TRBV11-2	TRBJ2-7	TRBD1	NA	TGTGCCAGCAGCTTAAAGGGACAGAATAAATACGAGCAGTACTTC	CASSLKGQNKYEQYF
TRBV5-1	TRBJ2-1	TRBD2	NA	TGCGCCAGCAGCTTAGCTAGCGGGAGGGGGAGTAATGAGCAGTTCTTC	CASSLASGRGSNEQFF
TRBV2	TRBJ2-2	NA	NA	TGTGCCGGAGCGGGTAACGCCGGGGAGCTGTTTTTT	CAGAGNAGELFF
TRBV11-2	TRBJ2-7	NA	NA	TGTGCCAGCAGCCCCTTCCGGGACTCAAAGCCCTACGAGCAGTACTTC	CASSPFRDSKPYEQYF
TRBV10-1	TRBJ1-5	NA	NA	TGCGCCAGCAGTGAGTCCGGAGTCAATCAGCCCCAGCATTTT	CASSESGVNQPQHF
TRBV5-1	TRBJ2-7	TRBD2	many	TGCGCCAGCAGCCCCGGTGGGGCGGGAGGGCCTTACGAGCAGTACTTC	CASSPGGAGGPYEQYF
TRBV30	TRBJ2-3	TRBD2	NA	TGTGCCTGGAATTCTGGTACTAGCGGGTATTCAGATACGCAGTATTTT	CAWNSGTSGYSDTQYF
TRBV30	TRBJ1-4	TRBD1	NA	TGTGCCTGGGACAAAAACAGGGGCAGGGATGAAAAACTGTTTTTT	CAWDKNRGRDEKLFF
TRBV2	TRBJ2-3	TRBD2	NA	TGTGCCAGCAGTCTAAAAGTCCGAGTCGGGAGGGCCCCTGGCACAGATACGCAGTATTTT	CASSLKVRVGRAPGTDTQYF
TRBV7-8	TRBJ1-1	NA	NA	TGTGCCAGCAGCTCTCTGGGGGGAGTCGGTGAAGCTTTCTTT	CASSSLGGVGEAFF
TRBV5-1	TRBJ2-5	NA	NA	TGCGCCAGCAGCTTGGTACCTAAAGAGACCCAGTACTTC	CASSLVPKETQYF
TRBV19	TRBJ1-2	NA	NA	TGTGCCAGTAGTCTCTCATTTTATACACGAAACTATGGCTACACCTTC	CASSLSFYTRNYGYTF
TRBV15	TRBJ2-1	TRBD2	NA	TGTGCCACCAGATCCTCGGGACTAGCGAACAATGAGCAGTTCTTC	CATRSSGLANNEQFF
TRBV5-4	TRBJ2-5	TRBD2	NA	TGTGCCAGCAGCTTGGCTAGGGAGGGGACCCAGTACTTC	CASSLAREGTQYF
TRBV6-5	TRBJ2-5	TRBD2	NA	TGTGCCAGCAGCCCGGGACTAGCGAGGGAGACCCAGTACTTC	CASSPGLARETQYF
TRBV25-1	TRBJ1-1	NA	NA	TGTGCCAGCAGTGAACCAACTATGAACACTGAAGCTTTCTTT	CASSEPTMNTEAFF
TRBV19	TRBJ2-7	TRBD1	NA	TGTGCCAGTAGCTCCGGGACAGCTAATTACGAGCAGTACTTC	CASSSGTANYEQYF
TRBV7-9	TRBJ2-7	TRBD1	NA	TGTGCCAGCAGCCGCCGAGGGACAGGGTCTAACGAGCAGTACTTC	CASSRRGTGSNEQYF
TRBV12-3/TRBV12-4	TRBJ2-3	NA	NA	TGTGCCAGCGGTTTTAACACAGATACGCAGTATTTT	CASGFNTDTQYF
TRBV11-2	TRBJ1-2	NA	NA	TGTGCCAGCAGCTCCCTTCGTCGCTACACCTTC	CASSSLRRYTF
TRBV4-1	TRBJ1-1	TRBD1	NA	TGCGCCAGCAGCCAAGATTGGGGGGTCGGGACAGTGAACACTGAAGCTTTCTTT	CASSQDWGVGTVNTEAFF
TRBV9	TRBJ2-5	NA	NA	TGTGCCAGCAGCTTCGGGATGGCGCCCGGGAAGGAGACCCAGTACTTC	CASSFGMAPGKETQYF
TRBV6-5	TRBJ1-3	NA	NA	TGTGCCAGCAGGCCCGGCGGGTCTGGAAACACCATATATTTT	CASRPGGSGNTIYF
TRBV5-4	TRBJ2-7	TRBD2	NA	TGTGCCAGCAGCCCCTTTAGCGGGAGCTACGAGCAGTACTTC	CASSPFSGSYEQYF
TRBV18	TRBJ2-3	NA	NA	TGTGCCAGCTACAGACAGCCTAGCACAGATACGCAGTATTTT	CASYRQPSTDTQYF
TRBV5-3	TRBJ2-7	NA	NA	TGTGCCAGAAGCTTGGGGATAGCGGAACCCTACGAGCAGTACTTC	CARSLGIAEPYEQYF
TRBV15	TRBJ1-4	NA	NA	TGTGCCACCAGCCCAGGGGTATCAACTAATGAAAAACTGTTTTTT	CATSPGVSTNEKLFF
TRBV5-1	TRBJ1-2	NA	NA	TGCGCCAGCAGCCCCGGAGGGGGGGGAGGCTACACCTTC	CASSPGGGGGYTF
TRBV28	TRBJ1-6	NA	NA	TGTGCCAGCACACTTTGGGCGAATTCACCCCTCCACTTT	CASTLWANSPLHF
TRBV19	TRBJ1-1	NA	once	TGTGCCAGTAGTAATCCCCAGGGTAAAATCGAAGCTTTCTTT	CASSNPQGKIEAFF
TRBV25-1	TRBJ2-3	TRBD1	many	TGTGCCAGCAGTGAGCAGGGGGCGGGAGATACGCAGTATTTT	CASSEQGAGDTQYF
TRBV28	TRBJ1-1	NA	NA	TGTGCCAGCAGCCAGAGCGTGGCGGGGCAGAACACTGAAGCTTTCTTT	CASSQSVAGQNTEAFF
TRBV15	TRBJ2-7	TRBD1	NA	TGTGCCACCAGCAGACTCACGGGACAGGGGGCAAAGCAGTACTTC	CATSRLTGQGAKQYF
TRBV11-2	TRBJ2-1	NA	NA	TGTGCCAGCAGCTTAGGACCGGGACTGGGGCCGGGCGAGCAGTTCTTC	CASSLGPGLGPGEQFF
TRBV5-1	TRBJ2-4	NA	NA	TGCGCCAGCAGCTTGGGGGGGAGGACGCAGTTGAACATTCAGTACTTC	CASSLGGRTQLNIQYF
TRBV7-8	TRBJ2-7	NA	NA	TGTGCCAGCAGCTTCACGGGCTACGAGCAGTACTTC	CASSFTGYEQYF
TRBV28	TRBJ2-3	TRBD2	once	TGTGCCAGCAGTTTAATTGCTAGCGGGAGTATTACAGATACGCAGTATTTT	CASSLIASGSITDTQYF
TRBV5-1	TRBJ2-1	NA	NA	TGCGCCAGCAGCTTGGACTCCAAATCTTCCTACAATGAGCAGTTCTTC	CASSLDSKSSYNEQFF
TRBV20-1	TRBJ2-7	TRBD2	NA	TGCAGTGCTAGTGGGTTGGATTTGGGGGGGGAATACTACGAGCAGTACTTC	CSASGLDLGGEYYEQYF
TRBV12-3/TRBV12-4	TRBJ1-2	NA	NA	TGTGCCAGCAGTCCACAAGACACCTATGGCTACACCTTC	CASSPQDTYGYTF
TRBV24-1	TRBJ2-3	TRBD1	NA	TGTGCCACCAAGGACAGGGGAGGGGATACGCAGTATTTT	CATKDRGGDTQYF
TRBV21-1	TRBJ1-1	NA	NA	TGTGCCAGCAGCAAGGTCGGGCAGGGGGTGACTGAAGCTTTCTTT	CASSKVGQGVTEAFF
TRBV6-2/TRBV6-3	TRBJ1-2	NA	NA	TGTGCCAGCAGTTACTCGAGTATCGGCTATGGCTACACCTTC	CASSYSSIGYGYTF